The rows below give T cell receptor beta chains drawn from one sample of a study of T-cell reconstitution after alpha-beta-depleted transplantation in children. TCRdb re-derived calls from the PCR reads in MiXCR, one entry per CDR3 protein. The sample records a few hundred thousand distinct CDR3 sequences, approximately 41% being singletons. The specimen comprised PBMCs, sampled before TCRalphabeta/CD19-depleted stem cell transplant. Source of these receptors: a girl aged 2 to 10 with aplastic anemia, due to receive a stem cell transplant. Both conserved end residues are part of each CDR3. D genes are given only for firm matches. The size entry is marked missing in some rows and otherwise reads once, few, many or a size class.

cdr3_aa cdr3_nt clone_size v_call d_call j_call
CASSPGRTPSGYTF TGTGCCAGCAGCCCCGGACGGACCCCCAGCGGCTACACCTTC - TRBV21-1 - TRBJ1-2
CASLQGQANYGYTF TGTGCCAGCTTACAGGGCCAAGCTAACTATGGCTACACCTTC - TRBV18 - TRBJ1-2
CAIREGTYNEQFF TGTGCCATCAGGGAAGGGACCTACAATGAGCAGTTCTTC - TRBV10-3 - TRBJ2-1
CASSRPGTESSYEQYF TGTGCCAGCAGCCGTCCCGGGACAGAGAGCTCCTACGAGCAGTACTTC - TRBV4-2 TRBD1 TRBJ2-7
CSVELAGDTQYF TGCAGCGTTGAACTAGCGGGAGATACGCAGTATTTT - TRBV29-1 TRBD2 TRBJ2-3
CASSRGYSIHEQYF TGTGCCAGCAGCCGAGGATACAGTATCCACGAGCAGTACTTC many TRBV5-6 - TRBJ2-7
CSAFGTDTQYF TGCAGCGCATTCGGCACAGATACGCAGTATTTT - TRBV29-1 - TRBJ2-3
CASSRGSTQYF TGTGCCAGCAGCAGGGGAAGTACGCAGTATTTT - TRBV12-3/TRBV12-4 - TRBJ2-3
CASSMDRAGSPQHF TGTGCCAGCAGCATGGACAGGGCGGGCAGTCCCCAGCATTTT - TRBV7-2 TRBD1 TRBJ1-5
CATFRQGDQPQHF TGTGCCACATTTAGACAGGGGGATCAGCCCCAGCATTTT many TRBV28 TRBD1 TRBJ1-5
CSVLAGGHNEQFF TGCAGCGTACTAGCGGGAGGGCACAATGAGCAGTTCTTC few TRBV29-1 TRBD2 TRBJ2-1
CASSGVISYNEQFF TGCGCCAGCAGTGGAGTAATTTCCTACAATGAGCAGTTCTTC - TRBV10-1 - TRBJ2-1
CASSPEYALNTEAFF TGTGCCAGCTCACCGGAGTACGCCTTGAACACTGAAGCTTTCTTT - TRBV18 - TRBJ1-1
CSVGHGEETQYF TGCAGCGTTGGCCACGGGGAGGAGACCCAGTACTTC - TRBV29-1 - TRBJ2-5
CASSFRGTVLAGANVLTF TGTGCCAGCAGTTTCCGCGGGACAGTCCTGGCTGGGGCCAACGTCCTGACTTTC many TRBV12-3/TRBV12-4 - TRBJ2-6
CASSLARDLGYEQYF TGTGCCAGCAGCTTAGCTCGGGACCTCGGGTACGAGCAGTACTTC - TRBV11-2 - TRBJ2-7
CSVEKMRELFF TGCAGCGTTGAAAAGATGAGGGAGCTGTTTTTT many TRBV29-1 - TRBJ2-2